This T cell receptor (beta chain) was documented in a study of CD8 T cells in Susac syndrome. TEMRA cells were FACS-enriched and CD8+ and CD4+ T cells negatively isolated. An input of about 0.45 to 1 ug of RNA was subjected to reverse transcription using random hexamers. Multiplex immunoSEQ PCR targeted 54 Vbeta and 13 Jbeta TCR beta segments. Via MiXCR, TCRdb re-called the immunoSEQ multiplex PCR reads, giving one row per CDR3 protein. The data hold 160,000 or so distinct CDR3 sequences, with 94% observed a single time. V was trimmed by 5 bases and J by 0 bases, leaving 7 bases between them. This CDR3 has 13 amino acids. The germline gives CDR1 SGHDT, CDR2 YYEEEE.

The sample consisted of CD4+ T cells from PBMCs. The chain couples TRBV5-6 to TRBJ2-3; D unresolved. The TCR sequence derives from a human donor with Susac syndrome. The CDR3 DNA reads TGTGCCAGCAGGGTACAGAGCACAGATACGCAGTATTTT. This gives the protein CASRVQSTDTQYF.